This T cell receptor beta chain appears in the sequencing data of a study of T cell changes during pregnancy in multiple sclerosis. Libraries were prepared by immunoSEQ multiplex PCR; TCRdb keeps only in-frame clonotypes and omits some of them. The data show about 60,000 clones, under 95% seen once. CDR3 length: 14 residues. V lost 4 bases and J lost 2, with 11 bases in between. The germline V gene encodes CDR1 SGHRS and CDR2 YFSETQ. The V and J genes are TRBV5-1 and TRBJ2-3; a possible D gene is TRBD2 (6 bases). The sequence derives from a female donor with multiple sclerosis, enrolled in a pregnancy study. Sequencing used CD4+ T cells from peripheral blood mononuclear cells, obtained in the second trimester of pregnancy. CDR3 nucleotides: TGCGCCAGCAGCGGGGACTTATCCACAGATACGCAGTATTTT. It translates to CASSGDLSTDTQYF.